Listed below are T cell receptor beta chains from one sample, sequenced in a study of blood T cell repertoires in COVID-19. Clones were read by immunoSEQ multiplex PCR, and TCRdb kept only the in-frame ones, dropping some. Among some 420,000 clones listed, 75% to 90% were seen once. The sequenced sample was PBMCs or T cells enriched from blood (not recorded which). The receptors come from a man aged 25-40 years who had recovered from COVID-19. Each CDR3 is given without its conserved first and last residue.

>TRBV7-9
ASSLGRAADTQY
>TRBV6-5
ASSLSGTDEAF
>TRBV12-3/TRBV12-4
ASSPRDTGELF
>TRBV10-3
AISDRGSSYEQY
>TRBV27
ASSSDITNEKLF
>TRBV12-3/TRBV12-4
ASRLGISYGYT
>TRBV6-5
ASRVPSYNEQF
>TRBV4-1
ASKSGSEGTDTQY
>TRBV5-4
ASSTAGVVETQY
>TRBV7-9
ASSYQGEINEKLF
>TRBV6-5
ASSPRLDPGELF
>TRBV13
ASSTELNTGELF
>TRBV5-4
ASSLLAGTRTTNRSPLH
>TRBV3-1/TRBV3-2
ASSQDLGTEHTGELF
>TRBV3-1/TRBV3-2
ASSRGTGSTNYGYT
>TRBV7-8
ASSSVAGGRETQY
>TRBV12-3/TRBV12-4
ASSLGGNSPLH
>TRBV27
ASCLGGPYYGYT
>TRBV7-9
ASSSQGAEAF
>TRBV9
ASSAPMDREGGYT
>TRBV5-1
ASSVRGAGDHEQY
>TRBV28
ASSPNPPREQY
>TRBV11-1
ASSLGGPSGTYEQY
>TRBV6-1
ASSEAVGTVSGNTIY
>TRBV11-3
ASSTGTGKGANVLT
>TRBV6-5
ASSSPGQGYEQY
>TRBV5-8
ASSLGGKSYEQY
>TRBV6-2/TRBV6-3
ASSLGQGPYNEQF
>TRBV2
ASRPGTANTEAF
>TRBV11-2
ASSLEEDREQF
>TRBV5-5
ASSLDTSGSSTGELF
>TRBV5-1
ASSSGSGSYEQY
>TRBV6-5
ASSYSTPYSGNTIY
>TRBV2
ASSERWQRSGNTIY
>TRBV18
ASSPPGTGATNTEAF
>TRBV27
ASSYRGPNYEQY
>TRBV3-1/TRBV3-2
ASSLRGLNRQGGELF
>TRBV10-1
ARGVKGLAGSYEQY
>TRBV28
ASRSGTVNEKLF
>TRBV25-1
ASSGQVREKLF
>TRBV2
ASSDGGIQSNEKLF
>TRBV18
ASSPPAGDGSTDTQY
>TRBV19
ASSTRTGGFAAEAF
>TRBV6-5
ASRHSGSAYNEQF
>TRBV28
ASSLGAASTDTQY
>TRBV19
ASSIGTSGSYEQY
>TRBV11-2
ASSLAPPGGSSNTIY
>TRBV4-1
ASSQDPGGSYNSPLH
>TRBV2
ASTYQGGPDTQY
>TRBV5-8
ASSQTDEQF
>TRBV21-1
VTGWTNEKLF
>TRBV4-1
ASSQGRAGKTSEAF
>TRBV28
ASSLMGQGFGYT
>TRBV19
ASSIGREVEQY
>TRBV5-4
ASSLDRGYTEAF
>TRBV6-5
ASSRLWNYNEQF
>TRBV7-2
ASSLAGGPTGELF